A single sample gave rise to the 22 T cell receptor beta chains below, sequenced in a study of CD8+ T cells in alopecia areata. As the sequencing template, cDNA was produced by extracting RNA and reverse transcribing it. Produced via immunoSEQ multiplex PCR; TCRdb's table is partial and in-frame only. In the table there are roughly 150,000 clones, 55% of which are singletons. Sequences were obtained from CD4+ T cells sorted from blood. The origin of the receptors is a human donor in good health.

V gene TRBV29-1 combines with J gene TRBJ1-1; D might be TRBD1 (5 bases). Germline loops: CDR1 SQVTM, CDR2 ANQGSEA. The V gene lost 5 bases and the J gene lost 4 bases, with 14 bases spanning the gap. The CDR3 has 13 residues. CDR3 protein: CSVTTGGSTEAFF. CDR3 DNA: TGCAGCGTTACAACAGGCGGGAGCACTGAAGCTTTCTTT.

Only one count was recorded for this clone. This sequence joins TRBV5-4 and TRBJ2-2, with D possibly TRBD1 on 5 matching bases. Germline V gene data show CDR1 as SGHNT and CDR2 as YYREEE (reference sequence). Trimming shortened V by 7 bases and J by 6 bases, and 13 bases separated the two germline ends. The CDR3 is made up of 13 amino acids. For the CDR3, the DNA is TGTGCCAGCGGGGCGCAAGGGCCCGGGGAGCTGTTTTTT. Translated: CASGAQGPGELFF.

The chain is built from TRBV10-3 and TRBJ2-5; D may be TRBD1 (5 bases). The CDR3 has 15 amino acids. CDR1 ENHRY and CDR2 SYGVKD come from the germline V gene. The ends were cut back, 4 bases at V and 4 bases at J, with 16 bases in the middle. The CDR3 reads CAISGAGWRGETQYF. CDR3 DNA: TGTGCCATCAGTGGGGCAGGGTGGCGAGGAGAGACCCAGTACTTC.

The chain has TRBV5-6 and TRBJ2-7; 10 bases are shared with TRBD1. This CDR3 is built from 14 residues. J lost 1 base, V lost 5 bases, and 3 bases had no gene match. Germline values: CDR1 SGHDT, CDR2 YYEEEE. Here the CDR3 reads CASRRTGGSYEQYF. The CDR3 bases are TGTGCCAGCAGACGGACAGGGGGGTCCTACGAGCAGTACTTC.

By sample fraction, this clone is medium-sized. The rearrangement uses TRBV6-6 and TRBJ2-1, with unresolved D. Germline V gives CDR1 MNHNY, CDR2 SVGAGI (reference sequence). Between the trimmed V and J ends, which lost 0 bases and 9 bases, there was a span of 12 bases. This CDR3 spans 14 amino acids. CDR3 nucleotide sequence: TGTGCCAGCAGTTACTCGAGAGAGATTACTGAGCAGTTCTTC. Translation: CASSYSREITEQFF.

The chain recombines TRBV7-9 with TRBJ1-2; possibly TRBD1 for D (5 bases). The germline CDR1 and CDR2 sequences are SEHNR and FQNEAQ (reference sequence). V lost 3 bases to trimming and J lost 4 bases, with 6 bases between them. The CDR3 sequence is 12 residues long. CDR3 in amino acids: CASSLGPYGYTF. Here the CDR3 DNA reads TGTGCCAGCAGCTTGGGGCCCTATGGCTACACCTTC.

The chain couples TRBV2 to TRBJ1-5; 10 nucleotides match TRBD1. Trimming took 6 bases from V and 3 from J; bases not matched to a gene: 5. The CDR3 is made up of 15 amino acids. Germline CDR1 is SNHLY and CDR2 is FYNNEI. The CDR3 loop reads CASSGDRGANQPQHF. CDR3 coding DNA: TGTGCCAGCAGCGGGGACAGGGGCGCCAATCAGCCCCAGCATTTT.

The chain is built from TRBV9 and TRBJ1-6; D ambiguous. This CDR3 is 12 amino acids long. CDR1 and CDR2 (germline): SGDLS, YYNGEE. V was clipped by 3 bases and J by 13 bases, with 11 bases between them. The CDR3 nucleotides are TGTGCCAGCAGCGCGGACGGCGGTCCCCTCCACTTT. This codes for CASSADGGPLHF.

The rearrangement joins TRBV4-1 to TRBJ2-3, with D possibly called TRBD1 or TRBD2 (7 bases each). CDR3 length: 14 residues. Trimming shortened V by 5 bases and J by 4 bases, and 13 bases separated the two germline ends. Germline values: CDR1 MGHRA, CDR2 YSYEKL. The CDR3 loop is CASSMTGRADTQYF. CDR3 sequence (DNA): TGCGCCAGCAGCATGACAGGGAGGGCAGATACGCAGTATTTT.

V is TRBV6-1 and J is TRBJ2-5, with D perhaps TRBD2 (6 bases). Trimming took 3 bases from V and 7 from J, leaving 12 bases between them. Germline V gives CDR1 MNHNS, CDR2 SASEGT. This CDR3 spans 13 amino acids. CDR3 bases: TGTGCCAGCAGTGATGGAGGGGTGAGGACCCAGTACTTC. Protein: CASSDGGVRTQYF.

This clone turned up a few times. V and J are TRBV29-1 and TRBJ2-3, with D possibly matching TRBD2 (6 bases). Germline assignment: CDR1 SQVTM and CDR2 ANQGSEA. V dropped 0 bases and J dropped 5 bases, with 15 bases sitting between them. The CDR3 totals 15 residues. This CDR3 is CSVEDLLNSGDTQYF. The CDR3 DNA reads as TGCAGCGTTGAAGATCTTTTGAATAGCGGAGATACGCAGTATTTT.

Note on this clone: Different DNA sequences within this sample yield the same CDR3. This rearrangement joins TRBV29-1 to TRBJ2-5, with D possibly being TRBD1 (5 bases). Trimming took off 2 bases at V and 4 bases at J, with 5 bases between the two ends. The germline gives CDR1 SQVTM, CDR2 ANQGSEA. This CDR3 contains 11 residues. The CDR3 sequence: CSVERGETQYF. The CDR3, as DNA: TGCAGCGTTGAAAGGGGAGAGACCCAGTACTTC.

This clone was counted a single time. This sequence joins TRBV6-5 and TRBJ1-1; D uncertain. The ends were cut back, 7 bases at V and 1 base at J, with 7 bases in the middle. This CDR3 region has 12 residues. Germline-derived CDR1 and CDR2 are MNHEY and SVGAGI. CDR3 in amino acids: CASKRQNTEAFF. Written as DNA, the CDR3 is TGTGCCAGCAAGCGGCAGAACACTGAAGCTTTCTTT.

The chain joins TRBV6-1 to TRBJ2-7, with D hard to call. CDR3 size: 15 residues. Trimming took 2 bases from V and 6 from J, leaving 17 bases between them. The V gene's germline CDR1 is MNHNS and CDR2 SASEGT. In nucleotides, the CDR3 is TGTGCCAGCAGTGAAAGGGCTCAATACCCTCTCGAGCAGTACTTC. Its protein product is CASSERAQYPLEQYF.

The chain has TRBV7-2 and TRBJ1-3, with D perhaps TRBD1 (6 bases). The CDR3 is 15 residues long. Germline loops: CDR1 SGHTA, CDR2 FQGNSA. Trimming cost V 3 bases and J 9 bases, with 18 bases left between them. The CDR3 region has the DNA TGTGCCAGCAGCTTGCAACAGGGTTCTTCTGGCACCATATATTTT. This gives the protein CASSLQQGSSGTIYF. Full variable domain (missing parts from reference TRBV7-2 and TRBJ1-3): GAGVSQSPSNKVTEKGKDVELRCDPISGHTALYWYRQSLGQGLEFLIYFQGNSAPDKSGLPSDRFSAERTGGSVSTLTIQRTQQEDSAVYLCASSLQQGSSGTIYFGEGSWLTVV.

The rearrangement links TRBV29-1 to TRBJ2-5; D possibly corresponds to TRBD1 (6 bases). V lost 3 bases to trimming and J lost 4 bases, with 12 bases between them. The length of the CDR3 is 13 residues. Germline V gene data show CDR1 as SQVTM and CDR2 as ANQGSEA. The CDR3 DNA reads TGCAGCGTTGACAGGGGAAATTTAGAGACCCAGTACTTC. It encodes CSVDRGNLETQYF.

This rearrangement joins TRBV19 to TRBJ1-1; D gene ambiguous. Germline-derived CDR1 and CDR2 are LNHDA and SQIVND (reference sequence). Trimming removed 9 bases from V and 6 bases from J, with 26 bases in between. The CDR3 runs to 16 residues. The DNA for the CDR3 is TGTGCCAGCGCCAAGGCCCCCGTTATTATTGGCCCTGAAGCTTTCTTT. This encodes CASAKAPVIIGPEAFF.

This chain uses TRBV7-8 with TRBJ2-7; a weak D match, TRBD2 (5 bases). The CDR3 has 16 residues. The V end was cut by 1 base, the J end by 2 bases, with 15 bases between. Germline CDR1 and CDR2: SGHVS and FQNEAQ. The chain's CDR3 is CASSLVGSATPYEQYF. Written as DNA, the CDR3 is TGTGCCAGCAGCTTAGTGGGGAGCGCCACTCCCTACGAGCAGTACTTC.

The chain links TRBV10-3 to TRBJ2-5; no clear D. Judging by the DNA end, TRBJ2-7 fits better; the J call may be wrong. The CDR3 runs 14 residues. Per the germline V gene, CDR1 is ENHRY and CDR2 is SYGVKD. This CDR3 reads CAISESGPRGEQYF. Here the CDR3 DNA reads TGTGCCATCAGTGAGAGTGGCCCCCGCGGCGAGCAGTACTTC.

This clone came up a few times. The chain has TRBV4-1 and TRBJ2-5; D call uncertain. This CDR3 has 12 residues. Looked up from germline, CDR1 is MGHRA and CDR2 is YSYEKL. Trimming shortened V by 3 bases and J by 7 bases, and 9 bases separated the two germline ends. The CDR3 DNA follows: TGCGCCAGCAGCCATGCCCCTGGGACCCAGTACTTC. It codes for CASSHAPGTQYF.

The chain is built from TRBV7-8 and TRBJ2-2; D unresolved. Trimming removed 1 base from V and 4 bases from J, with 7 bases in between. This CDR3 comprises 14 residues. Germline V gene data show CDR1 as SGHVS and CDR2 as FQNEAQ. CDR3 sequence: CASSLEGSTGELFF. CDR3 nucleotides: TGTGCCAGCAGCTTAGAAGGGTCCACCGGGGAGCTGTTTTTT.

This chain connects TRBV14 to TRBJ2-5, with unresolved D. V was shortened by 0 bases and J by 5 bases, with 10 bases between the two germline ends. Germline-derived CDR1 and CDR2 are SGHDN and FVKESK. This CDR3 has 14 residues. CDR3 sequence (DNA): TGTGCCAGCAGCCAAGATCTTGCCGGGGAGACCCAGTACTTC. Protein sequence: CASSQDLAGETQYF.